Listed below are T cell receptor beta chains from one sample, sequenced in a study of cytomegalovirus exposure and HLA in healthy donors. Profiling relied on immunoSEQ multiplex PCR, and the TCRdb table lists in-frame clones only, not all of them. The repertoire includes tens of thousands of clones, more than 55% of them detected once, and about 5.5% sits in the top ten. The sample comprised PBMCs. The source of these receptors is a boy between 10 and 17 years old in good health and CMV-seropositive. Both conserved end residues are part of each CDR3. Fields, in order: V gene, clone size, J gene, D gene, CDR3 protein, CDR3 DNA. A D gene is named only where the DNA matches it firmly. Not all rows give a size; the values are once, few, many and, for expanded clones, a class.

TRBV6-5	NA	TRBJ1-1	TRBD1	CASSYYRGAEAFF	TGTGCCAGCAGTTACTACAGGGGCGCTGAAGCTTTCTTT
TRBV5-1	NA	TRBJ2-3	TRBD2	CASSLNRRGGGVTQYF	TGCGCCAGCAGCTTGAATCGCCGGGGGGGCGGGGTAACGCAGTATTTT
TRBV19	NA	TRBJ2-3	TRBD2	CASSLGLITDTQYF	TGTGCCAGTAGCCTGGGACTAATCACAGATACGCAGTATTTT
TRBV11-3	NA	TRBJ2-6	NA	CASSPAVIVRAGANVLTF	TGTGCCAGCAGCCCGGCAGTCATCGTTCGGGCTGGGGCCAACGTCCTGACTTTC
TRBV5-4	NA	TRBJ2-7	NA	CASSSDGHSYEQYF	TGTGCCAGCAGCTCTGACGGACACTCCTACGAGCAGTACTTC
TRBV7-9	once	TRBJ1-1	TRBD1	CASSSWDRMAEAFF	TGTGCCAGCAGCTCTTGGGACAGGATGGCTGAAGCTTTCTTT
TRBV5-6	NA	TRBJ1-2	TRBD1	CASSLDRGATF	TGTGCCAGCAGCCTTGACAGGGGGGCCACCTTC
TRBV19	NA	TRBJ2-4	TRBD1	CASSHRGNDKNIQYF	TGTGCCAGTAGCCACAGGGGAAACGACAAAAACATTCAGTACTTC
TRBV30	once	TRBJ2-3	NA	CAWSWPGNVADTQYF	TGTGCCTGGAGTTGGCCAGGGAACGTCGCAGATACGCAGTATTTT
TRBV5-6	NA	TRBJ2-2	TRBD2	CASSLVTSGGITGELFF	TGTGCCAGCAGCTTGGTAACTAGCGGGGGTATCACCGGGGAGCTGTTTTTT
TRBV7-8	once	TRBJ1-1	TRBD1	CASSLARTGHTEAFF	TGTGCCAGCAGCTTAGCGCGGACAGGCCACACTGAAGCTTTCTTT
TRBV5-1	NA	TRBJ2-1	TRBD2	CASSLSGTLYNEQFF	TGCGCCAGCAGCCTTAGCGGGACCCTCTACAATGAGCAGTTCTTC
TRBV2	NA	TRBJ1-1	NA	CASSEGGGVGTEAFF	TGTGCCAGCAGTGAAGGAGGGGGGGTTGGGACTGAAGCTTTCTTT
TRBV7-2	NA	TRBJ1-2	NA	CASSFFGGTNYGYTF	TGTGCCAGCAGCTTCTTTGGGGGCACTAACTATGGCTACACCTTC
TRBV5-1	NA	TRBJ1-2	NA	CASSSGKGQYGYTF	TGCGCCAGCAGCTCCGGGAAAGGCCAATATGGCTACACCTTC
TRBV6-6	few	TRBJ2-7	TRBD1	CASSYGDRSYEQYF	TGTGCCAGCAGTTACGGGGACAGGTCCTACGAGCAGTACTTC
TRBV2	NA	TRBJ1-5	NA	CASSVTGSNQPQHF	TGTGCCAGCAGTGTTACAGGGTCCAATCAGCCCCAGCATTTT
TRBV15	few	TRBJ1-1	NA	CATSRYGQRRNTEAFF	TGTGCCACCAGCAGATACGGACAACGACGGAACACTGAAGCTTTCTTT
TRBV2	NA	TRBJ2-2	NA	CASSEARTGELFF	TGTGCCAGCAGCGAGGCCCGGACCGGGGAGCTGTTTTTT
TRBV27	NA	TRBJ2-7	TRBD1	CASRKDRGAVGEQYF	TGTGCCAGCAGAAAGGACAGGGGCGCTGTCGGGGAGCAGTACTTC
TRBV19	NA	TRBJ2-1	NA	CASSISQVPYNEQFF	TGTGCCAGTAGCATCAGCCAGGTCCCCTACAATGAGCAGTTCTTC
TRBV6-5	NA	TRBJ1-2	TRBD1	CASSYSRTGGGYGYTF	TGTGCCAGCAGTTACTCCCGGACAGGGGGCGGCTATGGCTACACCTTC
TRBV11-1	NA	TRBJ1-1	TRBD1	CASSWDRGGTEAFF	TGTGCCAGCAGCTGGGACAGGGGTGGGACTGAAGCTTTCTTT
TRBV19	few	TRBJ2-4	NA	CASSRRGENIQYF	TGTGCCAGTAGCAGAAGGGGTGAAAACATTCAGTACTTC
TRBV5-1	NA	TRBJ1-2	NA	CASSLSDNTGALRGYGYTF	TGCGCCAGCAGCTTGTCGGATAACACGGGAGCTTTGAGGGGCTATGGCTACACCTTC
TRBV18	once	TRBJ1-2	TRBD1	CASSPNPGQGGGEGYTF	TGTGCCAGCTCACCCAATCCGGGACAGGGAGGCGGCGAGGGCTACACCTTC
TRBV5-4	NA	TRBJ2-3	NA	CASSNRGTDTQYF	TGTGCCAGCAGCAACCGAGGGACAGATACGCAGTATTTT
TRBV7-8	NA	TRBJ1-4	NA	CASSRRFGGSTTNEKLFF	TGTGCCAGCAGCCGGCGGTTCGGGGGGAGCACAACTAATGAAAAACTGTTTTTT
TRBV30	NA	TRBJ1-6	TRBD1	CAWSVNQGDSPLHF	TGTGCCTGGAGTGTTAACCAGGGGGATTCACCCCTCCACTTT
TRBV6-1	few	TRBJ1-5	TRBD1	CASTPGQGDQPQHF	TGTGCCAGCACCCCCGGACAGGGGGACCAGCCCCAGCATTTT
TRBV9	NA	TRBJ2-2	NA	CASSVEGVGVRPGELFF	TGTGCCAGCAGCGTAGAGGGGGTAGGGGTCAGACCCGGGGAGCTGTTTTTT
TRBV15	few	TRBJ2-3	NA	CATSNKGSAGTTDTQYF	TGTGCCACCAGCAACAAGGGATCCGCGGGGACCACAGATACGCAGTATTTT
TRBV5-1	NA	TRBJ1-1	NA	CASSFLSGQGSTEAFF	TGCGCCAGCAGCTTTCTATCCGGGCAGGGGAGTACTGAAGCTTTCTTT
TRBV4-2	NA	TRBJ2-1	TRBD2	CASSPPGTSGGGEQFF	TGTGCCAGCAGCCCACCCGGGACTAGCGGGGGGGGTGAGCAGTTCTTC
TRBV5-4	NA	TRBJ1-2	NA	CASSPARAENYGYTF	TGTGCCAGCAGTCCAGCGAGGGCGGAGAACTATGGCTACACCTTC
TRBV5-1	NA	TRBJ2-3	NA	CASSVARPADTQYF	TGCGCCAGCAGCGTAGCGCGGCCCGCAGATACGCAGTATTTT
TRBV5-1	few	TRBJ2-5	NA	CASGYDRTETQYF	TGCGCCAGCGGGTACGACAGAACCGAGACCCAGTACTTC
TRBV5-4	NA	TRBJ2-3	TRBD2	CASSDRIAGGQPGDTQYF	TGTGCCAGCAGTGACAGGATAGCGGGAGGGCAGCCAGGGGATACGCAGTATTTT
TRBV7-2	NA	TRBJ2-5	TRBD2	CASSAPGGRHQETQYF	TGTGCCAGCAGCGCCCCGGGGGGGCGGCACCAAGAGACCCAGTACTTC
TRBV6-1	NA	TRBJ1-5	NA	CASSEPVGAQHF	TGTGCCAGCAGTGAACCTGTCGGGGCCCAGCATTTT
TRBV6-1	NA	TRBJ1-1	NA	CASSEGRGEAFF	TGTGCCAGCAGTGAAGGACGAGGGGAAGCTTTCTTT
TRBV5-6	NA	TRBJ1-2	NA	CASSWPVGDYGYPF	TGTGCCAGCAGCTGGCCCGTTGGGGACTATGGCTACCCCTTC
TRBV5-1	few	TRBJ2-7	NA	CASSLTPGTTSYEQYF	TGCGCCAGCAGCTTGACTCCCGGGACAACCTCCTACGAGCAGTACTTC
TRBV29-1	NA	TRBJ2-1	NA	CSVQKGNREYGEQFF	TGCAGCGTCCAGAAAGGAAACAGGGAGTATGGTGAGCAGTTCTTC
TRBV5-1	few	TRBJ2-7	TRBD2	CASSSQLAGAYEQYF	TGCGCCAGCAGCTCCCAACTAGCGGGGGCCTACGAGCAGTACTTC
TRBV7-2	NA	TRBJ2-3	TRBD2	CASSSTPGLATDTQYF	TGTGCCAGCAGCTCAACGCCGGGACTAGCCACAGATACGCAGTATTTT
TRBV27	few	TRBJ2-7	NA	CASPSGGRNYEQYF	TGTGCCAGCCCCAGCGGCGGTCGAAATTACGAGCAGTACTTC
TRBV27	once	TRBJ2-1	TRBD2	CAGGTSPSNEQFF	TGTGCCGGGGGGACTAGCCCAAGCAATGAGCAGTTCTTC